Each of the 18 T cell receptor beta chains below was sequenced from the same sample in a study of T cells after posttransplantation cyclophosphamide listed by TCRdb under 2016. Library method: the immunoSEQ multiplex PCR assay. Not all clones reach the TCRdb copy of this immuneACCESS table, which keeps in-frame sequences only. Checked studies attribute under half of the gap to unresolved V genes and leave the rest unexplained. The sample features fewer than 40,000 clones, and none is a singleton. Approximately 4.9% of the sample is in the top ten clones. The sample was PBMCs. The receptors come from a woman in her 50s in good health and a related stem cell transplant donor.

In this sample, this clone turned up many times. The CDR3 sequence: CASKETLAGWTEAFF. CDR3 bases: TGTGCCAGCAAGGAGACACTCGCGGGCTGGACTGAAGCTTTCTTT. The chain is built from TRBV27 and TRBJ1-1, with unresolved D. Trimming took 7 bases from V and 5 from J, leaving 20 bases between them. CDR3 length equals 15 residues. The V gene's germline CDR1 is MNHEY and CDR2 SMNVEV (reference sequence).

At least ten counts were recorded for this clone. The V call is TRBV28, the J call TRBJ1-5, with TRBD1 as a possible D gene (6 bases). Germline values: CDR1 MDHEN, CDR2 SYDVKM. The V and J ends lost 7 bases and 6 bases respectively, with 19 bases between them. The CDR3 covers 15 residues. The CDR3 DNA reads TGTGCCAGCACTCAGTCGAGCGGGGGCACTCAGCCCCAGCATTTT. Amino acid sequence: CASTQSSGGTQPQHF. Based on the CDR3 plus reference TRBV28 and TRBJ1-5, the full variable domain is DVKVTQSSRYLVKRTGEKVFLECVQDMDHENMFWYRQDPGLGLRLIYFSYDVKMKEKGDIPEGYSVSREKKERFSLILESASTNQTSMYLCASTQSSGGTQPQHFGDGTRLSIL.

This clone has ten or more counts. V gene TRBV10-3 combines with J gene TRBJ2-7; 10 bases match TRBD1. The J segment lost 10 bases and the V segment lost 2 bases, leaving 2 bases of the junction unmatched. CDR1 and CDR2 from the germline V gene are ENHRY and SYGVKD. The CDR3 length is 12 residues. The CDR3 DNA reads TGTGCCATCAGTGAGGGACAGGGGGAACAGTACTTC. This sequence encodes CAISEGQGEQYF.

This clone was recorded many times. V usage is TRBV6-1 and J usage is TRBJ2-2; tentatively, D is TRBD2 (7 bases). Trimming took off 5 bases at V and 5 bases at J, with 15 bases between the two ends. This CDR3 is 15 amino acids long. CDR1 and CDR2 (germline): MNHNS, SASEGT. CDR3 amino acids: CASSWGGAVTGELFF. CDR3 sequence (DNA): TGTGCCAGCAGTTGGGGGGGGGCTGTGACCGGGGAGCTGTTTTTT.

This clone occurred many times. The chain links TRBV6-1 to TRBJ2-7; TRBD1 matches 8 bases. The CDR3 runs 16 residues. Looked up from germline, CDR1 is MNHNS and CDR2 is SASEGT. The junction had 8 bases not matched to a gene; V was cut back by 4 bases and J by 0 bases. The CDR3 DNA reads as TGTGCCAGCAGTGGGGGGACAGGTACCTACTCCTACGAGCAGTACTTC. Protein product: CASSGGTGTYSYEQYF.

This clone was found many times. The J gene is TRBJ1-1, the V gene TRBV7-9; TRBD1 is a possible D gene (5 bases). Trimming left V 5 bases short and J 5 bases short, with 15 bases between. This CDR3 spans 14 amino acids. Germline CDR1 reads SEHNR; CDR2 reads FQNEAQ (reference sequence). CDR3 sequence: CASSRQQEGTEAFF. The CDR3 bases are TGTGCCAGCAGCCGGCAACAGGAGGGAACTGAAGCTTTCTTT. The full variable domain, rest sourced from reference TRBV7-9 and TRBJ1-1, is DTGVSQNPRHKITKRGQNVTFRCDPISEHNRLYWYRQTLGQGPEFLTYFQNEAQLEKSRLLSDRFSAERPKGSFSTLEIQRTEQGDSAMYLCASSRQQEGTEAFFGQGTRLTVV.

This clone was found many times. This chain joins TRBV7-2 and TRBJ1-1, with D maybe TRBD1 (5 bases). The CDR3 has 15 residues. Trimming cost V 1 base and J 1 base, with 10 bases left between them. CDR1 and CDR2 (germline): SGHTA, FQGNSA. CDR3 loop: CASSLVIQGNTEAFF. CDR3 bases: TGTGCCAGCAGCTTAGTTATCCAGGGGAACACTGAAGCTTTCTTT.

Many counts were recorded for this clone. The genes are TRBV6-1 and TRBJ1-6; tentative D call: TRBD1 (6 bases). Trimming pared 5 bases from V and 6 bases from J, leaving 8 bases between. The CDR3 sequence is 13 residues long. The germline CDR1 and CDR2 sequences are MNHNS and SASEGT. Written as DNA, the CDR3 is TGTGCCAGCAGTCGACAGGTTAATTCACCCCTCCACTTT. Translated: CASSRQVNSPLHF.

In this sample, this clone turned up many times. The chain links TRBV7-2 to TRBJ1-1; 7 positions agree with TRBD1. V shed 6 bases and J 4 bases; nucleotides not matched to a gene: 11. CDR3 length equals 15 residues. CDR1 and CDR2 (germline): SGHTA, FQGNSA. The CDR3 reads CASSTPTGTSTEAFF. The CDR3 DNA reads TGTGCCAGCAGTACCCCGACAGGGACGAGCACTGAAGCTTTCTTT. The full variable domain, completed using reference TRBV7-2 and TRBJ1-1, is GAGVSQSPSNKVTEKGKDVELRCDPISGHTALYWYRQSLGQGLEFLIYFQGNSAPDKSGLPSDRFSAERTGGSVSTLTIQRTQQEDSAVYLCASSTPTGTSTEAFFGQGTRLTVV.

This clone was recorded at least ten times. The genes are TRBV25-1 and TRBJ1-4; maybe TRBD1 (6 bases). Looked up from germline, CDR1 is MGHDK and CDR2 is SYGVNS. V lost 3 bases and J lost 3, with 11 bases in between. The CDR3 has 15 amino acids. The CDR3 loop reads CASSDPSGANEKLFF. DNA of the CDR3: TGTGCCAGCAGTGATCCATCAGGGGCTAATGAAAAACTGTTTTTT.

This clone occurred many times. The same CDR3 also results from other DNA sequences found in this sample. The chain carries TRBV5-1 and TRBJ2-2, with TRBD1 matching 8 bases. The CDR3 is made up of 15 amino acids. V gave up 3 bases and J gave up 4 bases; unmatched junction bases: 5. Germline values: CDR1 SGHRS, CDR2 YFSETQ. CDR3 protein: CASSSGQGGTGELFF. DNA of the CDR3: TGCGCCAGCAGCTCCGGACAGGGAGGCACCGGGGAGCTGTTTTTT.

This clone was observed many times. The V and J genes are TRBV6-1 and TRBJ2-7; no clear D. CDR1 is MNHNS, CDR2 SASEGT, per germline. This CDR3 has 11 amino acids. V shed 7 bases and J shed 4 bases, with 8 bases lying between them. CDR3 in amino acids: CASIRGYEQYF. Written as DNA, the CDR3 is TGTGCCAGCATTCGCGGTTACGAGCAGTACTTC.

In its sample, this clone was seen many times. The genes are TRBV28 and TRBJ1-1; 7 bases map to TRBD1. This CDR3 is 16 amino acids long. Germline CDR1 reads MDHEN; CDR2 reads SYDVKM. V shed 4 bases, J shed 0 bases, and the junction held 8 bases outside the gene matches. The DNA for the CDR3 is TGTGCCAGCAGTTCCCCTCTCGACAGGGTGAACACTGAAGCTTTCTTT. Protein: CASSSPLDRVNTEAFF.

This clone occurred many times. The chain is built from TRBV27 and TRBJ2-7, with TRBD1 identical over 8 bases. Germline assignment: CDR1 MNHEY and CDR2 SMNVEV (reference sequence). The junction had 8 bases not matched to a gene; V was cut back by 2 bases and J by 5 bases. The CDR3 contains 15 residues. In nucleotides, the CDR3 is TGTGCCAGCAGTTTAATAGGACAGGGTACCCACGAGCAGTACTTC. Its protein is CASSLIGQGTHEQYF.

At least ten counts were recorded for this clone. The J gene is TRBJ1-1, the V gene TRBV7-9; the D is unclear. This CDR3 contains 12 residues. The V end was cut by 2 bases, the J end by 7 bases, with 8 bases between. CDR1 SEHNR and CDR2 FQNEAQ come from the germline V gene (reference sequence). The CDR3: CASSLIEGEAFF. CDR3 DNA: TGTGCCAGCAGCTTAATTGAGGGTGAAGCTTTCTTT. The whole variable domain, filled in from reference TRBV7-9 and TRBJ1-1, reads DTGVSQNPRHKITKRGQNVTFRCDPISEHNRLYWYRQTLGQGPEFLTYFQNEAQLEKSRLLSDRFSAERPKGSFSTLEIQRTEQGDSAMYLCASSLIEGEAFFGQGTRLTVV.

This clone was counted at least ten times. The chain couples TRBV7-2 to TRBJ2-1; 7 nucleotides align to TRBD2. There are 16 residues in the CDR3. Trimming removed 2 bases from V and 5 bases from J; junction bases left unmatched: 9. The germline V gene encodes CDR1 SGHTA and CDR2 FQGNSA. As DNA, the CDR3 is TGTGCCAGCAGCTTATTGTGGGGGGGGACTGACAATGAGCAGTTCTTC. This encodes CASSLLWGGTDNEQFF.

This clone has ten or more counts. This chain joins TRBV14 and TRBJ2-4; perhaps TRBD2 as D (6 bases). The CDR3 has 14 amino acids. V was cut by 4 bases and J by 2 bases, with 9 bases left in between. CDR1 and CDR2 from the germline V gene are SGHDN and FVKESK. CDR3 bases: TGTGCCAGCAGCCCCGGGGGATCCAAAAACATTCAGTACTTC. Its protein is CASSPGGSKNIQYF. Based on the CDR3 plus reference TRBV14 and TRBJ2-4, the full variable domain is EAGVTQFPSHSVIEKGQTVTLRCDPISGHDNLYWYRRVMGKEIKFLLHFVKESKQDESGMPNNRFLAERTGGTYSTLKVQPAELEDSGVYFCASSPGGSKNIQYFGAGTRLSVL.

This clone was seen at least ten times. The J gene is TRBJ2-1, the V gene TRBV5-1, with 15 bases matching TRBD2. The ends lost 4 bases at V and 8 bases at J; junction bases unmatched: 4. The V gene's germline CDR1 is SGHRS and CDR2 YFSETQ. The CDR3 contains 15 residues. The CDR3 sequence: CASSGGTSGGYEQFF. In DNA form, the CDR3 reads TGCGCCAGCAGCGGCGGGACTAGCGGGGGGTATGAGCAGTTCTTC.